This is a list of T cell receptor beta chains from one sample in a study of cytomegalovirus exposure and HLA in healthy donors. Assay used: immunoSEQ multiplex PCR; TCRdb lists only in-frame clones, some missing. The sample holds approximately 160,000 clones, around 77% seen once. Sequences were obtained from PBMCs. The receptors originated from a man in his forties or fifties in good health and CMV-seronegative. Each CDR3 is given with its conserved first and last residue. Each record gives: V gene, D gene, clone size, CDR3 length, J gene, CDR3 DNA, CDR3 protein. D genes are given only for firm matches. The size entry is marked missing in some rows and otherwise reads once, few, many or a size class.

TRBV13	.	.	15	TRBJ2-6	TGTGCCAGCAGCTTAGAAGGGAGGGGGGCCAACGGCCTGACTTTC	CASSLEGRGANGLTF
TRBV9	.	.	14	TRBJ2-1	TGTGCCAGCAGCGCAACTTACTCCTACAATGAGCAGTTCTTC	CASSATYSYNEQFF
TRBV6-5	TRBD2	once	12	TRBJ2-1	TGTGCCAGCGGGACTACTTACAATGAGCAGTTCTTC	CASGTTYNEQFF
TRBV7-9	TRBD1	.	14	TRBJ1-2	TGTGCCAGCAGCCGGACAGGAGGGAACTATGGCTACACCTTC	CASSRTGGNYGYTF
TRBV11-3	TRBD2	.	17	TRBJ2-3	TGTGCCAGCAGCCCTACTAAATTTAGCGGGAGAGCAGATACGCAGTATTTT	CASSPTKFSGRADTQYF
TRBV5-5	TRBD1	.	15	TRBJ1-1	TGTGCCAGCAGCCCCGGGACAGGAGCCTCTGGCGAAGCTTTCTTT	CASSPGTGASGEAFF
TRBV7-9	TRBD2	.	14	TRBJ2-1	TGTGCCAGCAGCTTAGGGGGGGGGTCCGATGAGCAGTTCTTC	CASSLGGGSDEQFF
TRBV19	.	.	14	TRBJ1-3	TGTGCCAGTAGTATCCGTAAAAGCGGAAACACCATATATTTT	CASSIRKSGNTIYF
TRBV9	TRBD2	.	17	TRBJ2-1	TGTGCCAGCAGCGTAGCTGAGGGGCGGGAGGGCTACAATGAGCAGTTCTTC	CASSVAEGREGYNEQFF
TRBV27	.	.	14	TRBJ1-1	TGTGCCAGCACCTCAAGGGGCGGGAACACTGAAGCTTTCTTT	CASTSRGGNTEAFF
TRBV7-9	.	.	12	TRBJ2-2	TGTTCCAGCCGGGAGAACACCGGGGAGCTGTTTTTT	CSSRENTGELFF
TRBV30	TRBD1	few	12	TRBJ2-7	TGTGCCTGGAGTACAGGGGCCTACGAGCAGTACTTC	CAWSTGAYEQYF
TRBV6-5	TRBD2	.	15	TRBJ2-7	TGTGCCAGCAGTTATAAACTAGCGGGCTCCTACGAGCAGTACTTC	CASSYKLAGSYEQYF
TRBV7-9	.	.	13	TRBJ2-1	TGTGCCAGCAGAGGGAGAGGTCCCGATGAGCAGTTCTTC	CASRGRGPDEQFF
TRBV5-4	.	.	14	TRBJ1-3	TGTGCCAGCACCAGTAGGGGCGGTGGAAACACCATATATTTT	CASTSRGGGNTIYF
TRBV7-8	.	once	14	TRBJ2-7	TGTGCCAGCAGCTCTCACCTGGGGCCCTACGAGCAGTACTTC	CASSSHLGPYEQYF
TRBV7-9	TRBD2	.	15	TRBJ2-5	TGTGCCAGCAGCCCCAGGGAGGGGACCCAAGAGACCCAGTACTTC	CASSPREGTQETQYF
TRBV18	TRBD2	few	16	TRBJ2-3	TGTGCCAGCTCATCCCGACTAGCGGGAATCACAGATACGCAGTATTTT	CASSSRLAGITDTQYF
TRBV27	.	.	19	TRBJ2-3	TGTGCCAGCACCTCACAAGGACAGAGTCCCTCCCCCTACACAGATACGCAGTATTTT	CASTSQGQSPSPYTDTQYF
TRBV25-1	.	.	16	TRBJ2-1	TGTGCCAGCAGTGAATGGTCGCGAGGCTCCTACAATGAGCAGTTCTTC	CASSEWSRGSYNEQFF
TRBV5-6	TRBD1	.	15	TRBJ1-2	TGTGCCAGCAGCTTGGGAGGGGACAGTAACTATGGCTACACCTTC	CASSLGGDSNYGYTF
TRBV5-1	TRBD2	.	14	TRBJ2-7	TGCGCCAGCAGCTTGGGTGCGGGAGCCCACGAGCAGTACTTC	CASSLGAGAHEQYF
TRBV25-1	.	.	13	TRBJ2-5	TGTGCCAGCAGTCTTCCGGGACTAGAGACCCAGTACTTC	CASSLPGLETQYF
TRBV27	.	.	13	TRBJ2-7	TGTGCCAGCAGTTTAACAGCTACCTACGAGCAGTACTTC	CASSLTATYEQYF
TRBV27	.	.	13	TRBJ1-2	TGTGCCAGCAGTTCAAACAGGGACTATGGCTACACCTTC	CASSSNRDYGYTF
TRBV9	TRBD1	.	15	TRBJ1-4	TGTGCCAGCAGCGCCACAGGGGGGGTTCGGGAAAAACTGTTTTTT	CASSATGGVREKLFF
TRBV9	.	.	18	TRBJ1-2	TGTGCCAGCAGCTTGGGCCGGGGGGGGCGATCAGCTAACTATGGCTACACCTTC	CASSLGRGGRSANYGYTF
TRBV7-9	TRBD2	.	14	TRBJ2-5	TGTGCCAGCAGCTTAGTTCTAGCGGCAGAGACCCAGTACTTC	CASSLVLAAETQYF
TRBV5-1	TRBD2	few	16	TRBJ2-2	TGCGCCAGCAGCTTTGTACTAGCGGGACCCACCGGGGAGCTGTTTTTT	CASSFVLAGPTGELFF
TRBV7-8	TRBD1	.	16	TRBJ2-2	TGTGCCAGCAGCTCAACCGGGACAGCGAACACCGGGGAGCTGTTTTTT	CASSSTGTANTGELFF
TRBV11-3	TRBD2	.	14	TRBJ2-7	TGTGCCAGCAGCATTAGCGGGCGCAGCTACGAGCAGTACTTC	CASSISGRSYEQYF
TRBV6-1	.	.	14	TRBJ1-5	TGTGCCAGCAGTTATTATAAACAAGAACAGCCCCAGCATTTT	CASSYYKQEQPQHF
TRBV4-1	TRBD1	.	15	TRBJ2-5	TGCGCCAGCAGCCGAGGACAGGGGGCTTTTGAGACCCAGTACTTC	CASSRGQGAFETQYF
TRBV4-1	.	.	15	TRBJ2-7	TGCGCCAGCAGCCAAGTGGCTAGCGACTCCTACGAGCAGTACTTC	CASSQVASDSYEQYF
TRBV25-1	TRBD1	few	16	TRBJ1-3	TGTGCCAGCAGTGATCCGACAGGGGGAGACGGAAACACCATATATTTT	CASSDPTGGDGNTIYF